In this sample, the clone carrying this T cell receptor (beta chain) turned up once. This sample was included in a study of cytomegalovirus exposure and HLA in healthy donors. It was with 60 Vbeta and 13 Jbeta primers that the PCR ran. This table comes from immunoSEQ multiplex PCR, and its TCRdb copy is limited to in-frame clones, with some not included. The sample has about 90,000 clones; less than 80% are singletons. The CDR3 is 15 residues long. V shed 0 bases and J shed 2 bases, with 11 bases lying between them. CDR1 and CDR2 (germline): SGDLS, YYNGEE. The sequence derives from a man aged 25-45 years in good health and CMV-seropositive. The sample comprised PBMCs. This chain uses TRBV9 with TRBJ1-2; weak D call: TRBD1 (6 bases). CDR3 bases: TGTGCCAGCAGCGTAGGGATTCAGGGGAACTATGGCTACACCTTC. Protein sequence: CASSVGIQGNYGYTF.